Described below is a single TCR beta chain sequence and its context. This specimen belongs to a study of OX40 agonist ivuxolimab in advanced cancers. Germline CDR1 ENHRY, CDR2 SYGVKD. The CDR3 sequence is 14 residues long. The V end was cut by 3 bases, the J end by 5 bases, with 10 bases between. Sequenced by immunoSEQ multiplex PCR; TCRdb stores in-frame clones only, minus some. The sample contains 95,000 or so clones, about 90% of which appear only once. This chain joins TRBV10-3 and TRBJ1-4, with a possible D match to TRBD1 (6 bases). The sequence was collected from an adult with an advanced solid tumor such as melanoma, head and neck, liver or kidney cancer. The input for sequencing was CD4+ or CD8+ T cells sorted from blood, taken in a trial of the OX40 agonist ivuxolimab. This chain's CDR3 is CAISEGRGNEKLFF. The CDR3 nucleotides read TGTGCCATCAGTGAAGGCAGGGGAAATGAAAAACTGTTTTTT.